This entry is about one T cell receptor (beta chain). This sample is drawn from a study of blood T cell repertoires in COVID-19. This CDR3 has 15 amino acids. Trimming cost V 2 bases and J 4 bases, with 14 bases left between them. CDR1 is KGHSH and CDR2 is LQKENI in the germline V gene. TCRdb's copy holds only in-frame clones and misses some; the assay was immunoSEQ multiplex PCR. The sample records some 100,000 clones, roughly 86% being singletons. This clonotype was obtained from a man aged 50 to 59 with acute or convalescent COVID-19. J is TRBJ1-2 and V is TRBV18; a weak D match, TRBD1 (6 bases). Sequencing was done on a sample of peripheral blood. The CDR3 DNA reads TGTGCCAGCTCACCATACAGGGAAATAACCTATGGCTACACCTTC. It translates to CASSPYREITYGYTF.